The text below deals with one T cell receptor beta chain. No antigen is known for it. The data were taken from a study of cytomegalovirus exposure and HLA in healthy donors. Study summary: When 350 to 500 donors were genotyped, roughly 80% of them were found to fall in the Caucasian-associated ancestry cluster. Study outcomes and limitations: HLA allele associations emerged for under 20,000 TCR beta sequences in a later analysis, at 0.05 false discovery rate. Judged likely to be a sequencing artifact was a cluster of highly shared sequence variants.

The PCR was carried out with 60 Vbeta primers and 13 Jbeta primers. Sequencing used immunoSEQ multiplex PCR; TCRdb keeps in-frame clones, though not all of them. The table shows 100,000 to 150,000 clones, with over 75% occurring only once. Per germline, CDR1 MDHEN and CDR2 SYDVKM. V gave up 6 bases and J gave up 4 bases; unmatched junction bases: 4. The CDR3 is made up of 14 amino acids. This TCR came from a male donor in good health and CMV-seropositive. The sample consisted of PBMCs. The rearrangement links TRBV28 to TRBJ2-1; 9 nucleotides match TRBD1. The CDR3: CASSPDRGYNEQFF. The CDR3 nucleotides read TGTGCCAGCAGCCCGGACAGGGGTTACAATGAGCAGTTCTTC.